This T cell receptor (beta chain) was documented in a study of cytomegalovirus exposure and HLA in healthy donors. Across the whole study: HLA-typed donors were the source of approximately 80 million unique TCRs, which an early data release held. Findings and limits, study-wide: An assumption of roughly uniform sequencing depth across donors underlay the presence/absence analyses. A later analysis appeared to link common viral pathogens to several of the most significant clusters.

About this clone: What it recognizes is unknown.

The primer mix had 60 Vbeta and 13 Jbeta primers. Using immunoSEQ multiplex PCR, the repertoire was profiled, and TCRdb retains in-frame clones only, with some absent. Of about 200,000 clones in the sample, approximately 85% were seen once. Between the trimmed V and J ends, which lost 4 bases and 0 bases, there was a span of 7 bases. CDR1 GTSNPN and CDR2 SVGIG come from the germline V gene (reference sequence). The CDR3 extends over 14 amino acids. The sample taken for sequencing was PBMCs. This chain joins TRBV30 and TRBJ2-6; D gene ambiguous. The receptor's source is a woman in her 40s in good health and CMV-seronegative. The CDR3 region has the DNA TGTGCCTGGACTGCGTCCTCTGGGGCCAACGTCCTGACTTTC. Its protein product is CAWTASSGANVLTF. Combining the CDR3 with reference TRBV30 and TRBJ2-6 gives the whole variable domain SQTIHQWPATLVQPVGSPLSLECTVEGTSNPNLYWYRQAAGRGLQLLFYSVGIGQISSEVPQNLSASRPQDRQFILSSKKLLLSDSGFYLCAWTASSGANVLTFGAGSRLTVL.